The subject of this entry is one T cell receptor beta chain. Its antigen is still unknown. These data belong to a study of shared clonotypes between healthy human individuals. This table comes from immunoSEQ multiplex PCR, and its TCRdb copy is limited to in-frame clones, with some not included. The sample contains nearly 1,000,000 clones, 76% of which appear only once. Each donor was a Caucasian adult residing in Nashville, Tennessee. The V gene's germline CDR1 is SGHRS and CDR2 YFSETQ. V lost 4 bases, J lost 1 base, and 15 bases lay in between. This CDR3 region has 16 residues. Overall study results and limits: Sampling used blood alone; tissue repertoires probably differ. Among the subsets, naive ones generally showed larger estimated richness than memory ones. Represented genetic and exposure-history diversity was restricted by having few donors.

V is TRBV5-1 and J is TRBJ2-1; the D call may be TRBD1 or TRBD2 (5 bases each). This clonotype was obtained from a man between 18 and 29 years old in good health. The specimen was memory CD4+ T cells sorted from blood. Subset meaning: CD45RA-negative fraction. The CDR3 bases are TGCGCCAGCAGCCCGACCTCTGGGGGTTCCTACAATGAGCAGTTCTTC. Protein: CASSPTSGGSYNEQFF.